This is a list of T cell receptor beta chains from one sample in a study of blood T cell repertoires in COVID-19. Some clones are missing from TCRdb's copy, which holds only in-frame ones; the method was immunoSEQ multiplex PCR. In the table there are about 300,000 clones, under 90% of which are singletons. Sequences were obtained from peripheral blood. The source of these receptors is a woman aged 30 to 39 with COVID-19, enrolled during active disease. CDR3s include the opening cysteine and the closing phenylalanine or tryptophan. Each record gives: CDR3 DNA, CDR3 protein, clone size, V gene, D gene, J gene. D genes are given only for firm matches. The size entry is marked missing in some rows and otherwise reads once, few, many or a size class.

cdr3_nt: TGTGCCAGCAGCGTAGGAAGCGGGGAGAGCACAGATACGCAGTATTTT; cdr3_aa: CASSVGSGESTDTQYF; clone_size: -; v_call: TRBV9; d_call: TRBD2; j_call: TRBJ2-3
cdr3_nt: TGTGCCAGCAGTGGGGGACAGGAATTAAGGCCCCAGCATTTT; cdr3_aa: CASSGGQELRPQHF; clone_size: -; v_call: TRBV2; d_call: TRBD1; j_call: TRBJ1-5
cdr3_nt: TGTGCCAGCAGCGCCAGGGGGACTGAAAAGAAACTGTTTTTT; cdr3_aa: CASSARGTEKKLFF; clone_size: -; v_call: TRBV9; d_call: TRBD1; j_call: TRBJ1-4
cdr3_nt: TGTGCCAGCAGCTTAGAACAGGGGGGTGAGCAGTTCTTC; cdr3_aa: CASSLEQGGEQFF; clone_size: -; v_call: TRBV7-9; d_call: TRBD1; j_call: TRBJ2-1
cdr3_nt: TGTGCCAGCTCACAGGACAGGAGTAATGAAAAACTGTTTTTT; cdr3_aa: CASSQDRSNEKLFF; clone_size: -; v_call: TRBV18; d_call: TRBD1; j_call: TRBJ1-4
cdr3_nt: TGCGCCAGCAGTCCAGAGCCGACTAGAGCCGAGCAGTACTTC; cdr3_aa: CASSPEPTRAEQYF; clone_size: -; v_call: TRBV10-1; d_call: -; j_call: TRBJ2-7
cdr3_nt: TGTGCCACCAGACAGAATTGGTACACCGGGGAGCTGTTTTTT; cdr3_aa: CATRQNWYTGELFF; clone_size: -; v_call: TRBV28; d_call: -; j_call: TRBJ2-2
cdr3_nt: TGTGCCTGGAACGACCGGGTCTCGAGGCCTGAAGCTTTCTTT; cdr3_aa: CAWNDRVSRPEAFF; clone_size: -; v_call: TRBV30; d_call: -; j_call: TRBJ1-1
cdr3_nt: TGTGCCACCCAGCAGGGGACGGGGGAGCAGTTCTTC; cdr3_aa: CATQQGTGEQFF; clone_size: -; v_call: TRBV19; d_call: -; j_call: TRBJ2-1
cdr3_nt: TGTGCCATCAGTGAGACTGACAGGGGGCGTCATACTGAAGCTTTCTTT; cdr3_aa: CAISETDRGRHTEAFF; clone_size: -; v_call: TRBV10-3; d_call: TRBD1; j_call: TRBJ1-1
cdr3_nt: TGCAGCGTTGCAGGACAGGGCGATGGCTACACCTTC; cdr3_aa: CSVAGQGDGYTF; clone_size: -; v_call: TRBV29-1; d_call: TRBD1; j_call: TRBJ1-2
cdr3_nt: TGTGCCAGCGAGGGCTCTGGAAACACCATATATTTT; cdr3_aa: CASEGSGNTIYF; clone_size: few; v_call: TRBV18; d_call: -; j_call: TRBJ1-3
cdr3_nt: TGTGCCAGTACGGTCCGGGGAACGGGGGGTAATTCACCCCTCCACTTT; cdr3_aa: CASTVRGTGGNSPLHF; clone_size: -; v_call: TRBV19; d_call: -; j_call: TRBJ1-6
cdr3_nt: TGTGCCAGCAGCTTACCCAGCTACGAGCAGTACTTC; cdr3_aa: CASSLPSYEQYF; clone_size: -; v_call: TRBV11-2; d_call: -; j_call: TRBJ2-7
cdr3_nt: TGCGCCAGCAGCCAGGACAGGGGGGGATATTCACCCCTCCACTTT; cdr3_aa: CASSQDRGGYSPLHF; clone_size: -; v_call: TRBV4-3; d_call: TRBD1; j_call: TRBJ1-6
cdr3_nt: TGTGCCAGCAGCCGGGACCAAGGGAGGGAAAAACTGTTTTTT; cdr3_aa: CASSRDQGREKLFF; clone_size: -; v_call: TRBV10-3; d_call: -; j_call: TRBJ1-4
cdr3_nt: TGTGCCAGCTCACCGTCCGGACTAGCGGGGACCTACGAGCAGTACTTC; cdr3_aa: CASSPSGLAGTYEQYF; clone_size: -; v_call: TRBV18; d_call: TRBD2; j_call: TRBJ2-7
cdr3_nt: TGCGCCAGCAGCCAAGCCATCCAAGAGACCCAGTACTTC; cdr3_aa: CASSQAIQETQYF; clone_size: -; v_call: TRBV4-1; d_call: -; j_call: TRBJ2-5
cdr3_nt: TGTGCCAGCAGCTTATACGCTAGCGGGGGAGGGAATGAGCAGTTCTTC; cdr3_aa: CASSLYASGGGNEQFF; clone_size: -; v_call: TRBV7-8; d_call: TRBD2; j_call: TRBJ2-1
cdr3_nt: TGTGCCAGCAGCCCGAGGCCCCACTACGAGCAGTACTTC; cdr3_aa: CASSPRPHYEQYF; clone_size: -; v_call: TRBV12-3/TRBV12-4; d_call: -; j_call: TRBJ2-7
cdr3_nt: TGCGCCAGCAGCGTCCCCCAGGGGCCCAATGAGCAGTTCTTC; cdr3_aa: CASSVPQGPNEQFF; clone_size: -; v_call: TRBV5-1; d_call: -; j_call: TRBJ2-1
cdr3_nt: TGTGCCAGTAGTTCCCAGATGTGGACCGGGGAGCTGTTTTTT; cdr3_aa: CASSSQMWTGELFF; clone_size: -; v_call: TRBV19; d_call: -; j_call: TRBJ2-2
cdr3_nt: TGCGCCAGCAGCCGAGGGACAGGCGCCGTAACTAACTATGGCTACACCTTC; cdr3_aa: CASSRGTGAVTNYGYTF; clone_size: -; v_call: TRBV4-1; d_call: TRBD1; j_call: TRBJ1-2
cdr3_nt: TGCGCCAGCAGCTTGGTTACGACTAGCGAGACCTACAATGAGCAGTTCTTC; cdr3_aa: CASSLVTTSETYNEQFF; clone_size: once; v_call: TRBV5-1; d_call: TRBD2; j_call: TRBJ2-1
cdr3_nt: TGTGCCAGCAGCCTCACCCGGGACAGGGGAACAACCTATGGCTACACCTTC; cdr3_aa: CASSLTRDRGTTYGYTF; clone_size: -; v_call: TRBV6-7; d_call: TRBD1; j_call: TRBJ1-2
cdr3_nt: TGTGCCAGCAGTTACGATGGGCATACAGCTTTCTTT; cdr3_aa: CASSYDGHTAFF; clone_size: once; v_call: TRBV6-6; d_call: -; j_call: TRBJ1-1
cdr3_nt: TGTGCCAGCAGTCTACCAAGTCAGGGGAACACTGAAGCTTTCTTT; cdr3_aa: CASSLPSQGNTEAFF; clone_size: -; v_call: TRBV6-5; d_call: -; j_call: TRBJ1-1
cdr3_nt: TGTGCCAGCAGTTACGACATGGGGGGGTATAATTCACCCCTCCACTTT; cdr3_aa: CASSYDMGGYNSPLHF; clone_size: -; v_call: TRBV6-5; d_call: -; j_call: TRBJ1-6
cdr3_nt: TGTGCCAGTAGCCGGCAGGGTAGCCACGAGCAGTACTTC; cdr3_aa: CASSRQGSHEQYF; clone_size: -; v_call: TRBV19; d_call: -; j_call: TRBJ2-7
cdr3_nt: TGCGCCAGCAGCCAAGATCCTCCGGGACAGAAAGCTTTCTTT; cdr3_aa: CASSQDPPGQKAFF; clone_size: -; v_call: TRBV4-1; d_call: TRBD1; j_call: TRBJ1-1
cdr3_nt: TGTGCCAGCAGGTCCTCCCGGGACAGGGGGTACACCATATATTTT; cdr3_aa: CASRSSRDRGYTIYF; clone_size: -; v_call: TRBV28; d_call: TRBD1; j_call: TRBJ1-3
cdr3_nt: TGTGCCAGCAGTGGATCAGGGGGCAAGAACGGGGAGCTGTTTTTT; cdr3_aa: CASSGSGGKNGELFF; clone_size: -; v_call: TRBV27; d_call: TRBD1; j_call: TRBJ2-2
cdr3_nt: TGTGCCAGCAGCTTGTCGCGGAGCAATCAGCCCCAGCATTTT; cdr3_aa: CASSLSRSNQPQHF; clone_size: -; v_call: TRBV5-6; d_call: -; j_call: TRBJ1-5
cdr3_nt: TGTGCCAGCTCACCTAACACAGGGGGCACTGAAGCTTTCTTT; cdr3_aa: CASSPNTGGTEAFF; clone_size: few; v_call: TRBV18; d_call: TRBD1; j_call: TRBJ1-1
cdr3_nt: TGTGCCAGCAGACCGGGGACAGCGCTAGGCTACACCTTC; cdr3_aa: CASRPGTALGYTF; clone_size: -; v_call: TRBV5-4; d_call: TRBD1; j_call: TRBJ1-2
cdr3_nt: TGTGCCAGCAGTGACCCGGGACAGGGGGCGCCAAGCAATCAGCCCCAGCATTTT; cdr3_aa: CASSDPGQGAPSNQPQHF; clone_size: -; v_call: TRBV2; d_call: TRBD1; j_call: TRBJ1-5
cdr3_nt: TGTGCCAGCAGTGAGGGACAAAGAAATTCACCCCTCCACTTT; cdr3_aa: CASSEGQRNSPLHF; clone_size: once; v_call: TRBV6-4; d_call: -; j_call: TRBJ1-6
cdr3_nt: TGTGCCAGCAGCTTAAAGGCTAGCGGGGGGTCCACAGATACGCAGTATTTT; cdr3_aa: CASSLKASGGSTDTQYF; clone_size: once; v_call: TRBV7-2; d_call: TRBD2; j_call: TRBJ2-3
cdr3_nt: TGTGCCAGCAGTCGGTTAGGGGGTGAAGCTTTCTTT; cdr3_aa: CASSRLGGEAFF; clone_size: -; v_call: TRBV6-5; d_call: -; j_call: TRBJ1-1
cdr3_nt: TGTGCCAGCAGCTTGTCAGGCTCGGATGGCTATGGCTACACCTTC; cdr3_aa: CASSLSGSDGYGYTF; clone_size: -; v_call: TRBV5-6; d_call: -; j_call: TRBJ1-2
cdr3_nt: TGTGCCAGCAGACGACTAGCGGGTGACACAGATACGCAGTATTTT; cdr3_aa: CASRRLAGDTDTQYF; clone_size: -; v_call: TRBV6-5; d_call: TRBD2; j_call: TRBJ2-3
cdr3_nt: TGCGCCAGCGGCCCAGGTGCAGGCTCTGGAAACACCATATATTTT; cdr3_aa: CASGPGAGSGNTIYF; clone_size: -; v_call: TRBV5-1; d_call: -; j_call: TRBJ1-3
cdr3_nt: TGTGCCAGCAGCGAACCCGGGACTAGCGGATATACGCAGTATTTT; cdr3_aa: CASSEPGTSGYTQYF; clone_size: -; v_call: TRBV5-4; d_call: TRBD2; j_call: TRBJ2-3
cdr3_nt: TGCAGTGCTAGTTTCGGGGGAACCACAGATACGCAGTATTTT; cdr3_aa: CSASFGGTTDTQYF; clone_size: -; v_call: TRBV20-1; d_call: -; j_call: TRBJ2-3
cdr3_nt: TGTGCCAGCAGCGCGGGCCTCATGAGAGATAATTCACCCCTCCACTTT; cdr3_aa: CASSAGLMRDNSPLHF; clone_size: -; v_call: TRBV13; d_call: -; j_call: TRBJ1-6
cdr3_nt: TGTGCCAGCAGGGCCCGGGACAGGGTTTTTGAGTACTTC; cdr3_aa: CASRARDRVFEYF; clone_size: -; v_call: TRBV6-5; d_call: TRBD1; j_call: TRBJ2-5
cdr3_nt: TGTGCCAGCAGCTCCTTGTGGGACAGGGGGCATAGACTCTATGGCTACACCTTC; cdr3_aa: CASSSLWDRGHRLYGYTF; clone_size: once; v_call: TRBV7-7; d_call: TRBD1; j_call: TRBJ1-2
cdr3_nt: TGTGCCAGCAGTCGACCTGGACAGACATCCTACGAGCAGTACTTC; cdr3_aa: CASSRPGQTSYEQYF; clone_size: few; v_call: TRBV6-5; d_call: -; j_call: TRBJ2-7
cdr3_nt: TGTGCCAGCAGCTTAAGACGGGAGGGTACTGAAGCTTTCTTT; cdr3_aa: CASSLRREGTEAFF; clone_size: few; v_call: TRBV7-3; d_call: -; j_call: TRBJ1-1
cdr3_nt: TGTGCCAGCAGCTTCGGCGGGTGGAATGAGCAGTTCTTC; cdr3_aa: CASSFGGWNEQFF; clone_size: once; v_call: TRBV11-1; d_call: -; j_call: TRBJ2-1
cdr3_nt: TGTGCCAGCACCCCAGGTCACGCGAACACTGAAGCTTTCTTT; cdr3_aa: CASTPGHANTEAFF; clone_size: -; v_call: TRBV6-5; d_call: -; j_call: TRBJ1-1
cdr3_nt: TGCGCCAGCAGTGAGGGACCGGGGAGCTACGAGCAGTACTTC; cdr3_aa: CASSEGPGSYEQYF; clone_size: -; v_call: TRBV10-1; d_call: -; j_call: TRBJ2-7
cdr3_nt: TGTGCCAGCAGCCAGGGACAGCAGACTAGCACAGATACGCAGTATTTT; cdr3_aa: CASSQGQQTSTDTQYF; clone_size: -; v_call: TRBV7-3; d_call: TRBD1; j_call: TRBJ2-3
cdr3_nt: TGTGCCAGCAGCCCCCCAAATGGGCCAGGGAACACCGGGGAGCTGTTTTTT; cdr3_aa: CASSPPNGPGNTGELFF; clone_size: -; v_call: TRBV7-9; d_call: -; j_call: TRBJ2-2
cdr3_nt: TGTGCCAGCAGCTTCAAGGACAGGGGATTGGAAAACCCTGAAGCTTTCTTT; cdr3_aa: CASSFKDRGLENPEAFF; clone_size: -; v_call: TRBV7-6; d_call: TRBD1; j_call: TRBJ1-1